The clone carrying this T cell receptor (beta chain) was seen ten or more times. The antigen is undetermined. The sample comes from a study of blood T cells in healthy people across ages. Whole-study results and caveats: The CMV status of each donor remained undetermined, and this could have confounded shifts in expanded clonotypes.

Then a second PCR, running roughly 7 to 11 cycles, was carried out with a sample-barcoded 5' primer and a J-beta primer mix. Template switching added a 12-random-nucleotide identifier to every cDNA molecule. TCRdb called the 5' RACE reads again in MiXCR, with one record for every CDR3 protein. This table has approximately 1.5 million distinct CDR3 sequences, roughly 32% appearing once. CDR1 and CDR2 (germline): SNHLY, FYNNEI. The CDR3 is made up of 13 amino acids. V was trimmed by 4 bases and J by 1 base, leaving 7 bases between them. The TCR sequence derives from a woman in her thirties in good health. This chain links TRBV2 with TRBJ2-5, with TRBD1 as a possible D gene (5 bases). Specimen: blood. CDR3 sequence: CASSGDSQETQYF. CDR3 DNA sequence: TGTGCCAGCAGTGGCGACAGCCAAGAGACCCAGTACTTC. The whole variable domain, filled in from reference TRBV2 and TRBJ2-5, reads EPEVTQTPSHQVTQMGQEVILRCVPISNHLYFYWYRQILGQKVEFLVSFYNNEISEKSEIFDDQFSVERPDGSNFTLKIRSTKLEDSAMYFCASSGDSQETQYFGPGTRLLVL.